The source of this TCR beta chain is a study of blood T cell repertoires in COVID-19. About the study: PBMCs, B-cell-depleted T cells, or T cells were the source of the cDNA or gDNA that made up the material.

This CDR3 has 14 residues. Germline V gives CDR1 SGHTS, CDR2 YDEGEE. V was shortened by 2 bases and J by 5 bases, with 14 bases between the two germline ends. Sequencing used immunoSEQ multiplex PCR; TCRdb keeps in-frame clones, though not all of them. The table has approximately 90,000 clones, 82% seen once; the top ten hold 1.2%. The sequencing input was peripheral blood. This clonotype originated in an elderly woman with acute or convalescent COVID-19. The gene calls are TRBV5-8 and TRBJ2-7, with D perhaps matching TRBD1 (6 bases). The CDR3 DNA follows: TGTGCCAGCAGCTTTTCTAGAGGGGGAGACGAGCAGTACTTC. It codes for CASSFSRGGDEQYF.